The clone carrying this TCR beta chain has a count of ten or more. Its antigen remains unknown. This entry belongs to a study of T-cell reconstitution after alpha-beta-depleted transplantation in children. The germline V gene encodes CDR1 SEHNR and CDR2 FQNEAQ (reference sequence). The CDR3 contains 12 residues. V shed 5 bases and J shed 3 bases, with 6 bases lying between them. Findings and limits, study-wide: Fresh T-cell production supplied most of the T-cell counts and diversity seen one year after transplant. Surviving recipient T cells and thymic progenitors underlay high day-60 TCRbeta diversity in some patients. Approximately two months post-transplant, alpha-beta T cells reportedly originated from several hundred expanded graft clones.

Using unique molecular identifiers, the investigators prepared the TCRbeta library. MiXCR, run by TCRdb on the PCR reads, gives a single entry per CDR3 protein. This repertoire shows about 490,000 distinct CDR3 sequences, over 9.5% found once; its top ten account for approximately 2%. This rearrangement joins TRBV7-9 to TRBJ2-3; D is unresolved. This specimen consisted of PBMCs, obtained before TCRalphabeta/CD19-depleted stem cell transplant. The sequence was obtained from a child aged 2-15 years with inherited bone marrow failure, due to receive a stem cell transplant. CDR3 region: CASSDPTDTQYF. Here the CDR3 DNA reads TGTGCCAGCAGCGACCCAACAGATACGCAGTATTTT.